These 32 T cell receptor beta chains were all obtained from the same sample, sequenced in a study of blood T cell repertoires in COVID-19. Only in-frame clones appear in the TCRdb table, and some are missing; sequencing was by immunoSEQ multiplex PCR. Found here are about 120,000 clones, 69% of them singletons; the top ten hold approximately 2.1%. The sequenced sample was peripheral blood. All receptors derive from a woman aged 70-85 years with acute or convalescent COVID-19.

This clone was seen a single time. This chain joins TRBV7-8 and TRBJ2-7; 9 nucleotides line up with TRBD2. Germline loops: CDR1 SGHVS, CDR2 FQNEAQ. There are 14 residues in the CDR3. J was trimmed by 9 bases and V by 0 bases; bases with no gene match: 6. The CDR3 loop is CASSLAAIAGVQYF. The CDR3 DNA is TGTGCCAGCAGCTTAGCGGCAATAGCGGGAGTGCAGTACTTC.

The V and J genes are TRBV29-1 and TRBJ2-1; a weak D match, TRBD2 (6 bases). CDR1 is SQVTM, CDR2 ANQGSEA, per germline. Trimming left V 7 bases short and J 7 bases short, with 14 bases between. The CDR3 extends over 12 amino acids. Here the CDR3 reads CSGGDFINEQFF. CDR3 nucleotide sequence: TGCAGCGGCGGGGACTTTATTAATGAGCAGTTCTTC.

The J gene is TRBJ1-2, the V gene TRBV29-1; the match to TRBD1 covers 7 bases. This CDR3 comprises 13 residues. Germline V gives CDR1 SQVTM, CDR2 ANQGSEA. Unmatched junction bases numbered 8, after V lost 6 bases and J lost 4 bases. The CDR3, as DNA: TGCAGCGTCCTACCTTCAGGGGGCTATGGCTACACCTTC. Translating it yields CSVLPSGGYGYTF.

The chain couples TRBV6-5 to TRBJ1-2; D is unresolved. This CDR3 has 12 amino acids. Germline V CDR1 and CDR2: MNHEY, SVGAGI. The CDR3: CALLKDGLGYTF. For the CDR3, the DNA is TGTGCTCTACTAAAAGATGGTCTGGGCTACACCTTC.

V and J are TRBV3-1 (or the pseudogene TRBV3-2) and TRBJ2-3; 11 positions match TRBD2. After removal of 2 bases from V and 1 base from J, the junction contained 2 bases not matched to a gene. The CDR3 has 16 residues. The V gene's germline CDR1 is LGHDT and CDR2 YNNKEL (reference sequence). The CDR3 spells CASSQLTSGGTDTQYF. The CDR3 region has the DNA TGTGCCAGCAGCCAATTGACTAGCGGGGGCACAGATACGCAGTATTTT.

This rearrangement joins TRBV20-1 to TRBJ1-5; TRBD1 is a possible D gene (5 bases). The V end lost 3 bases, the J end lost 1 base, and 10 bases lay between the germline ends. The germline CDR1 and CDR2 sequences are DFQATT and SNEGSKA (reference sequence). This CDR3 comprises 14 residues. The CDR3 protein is CSASQGSSNQPQHF. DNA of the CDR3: TGCAGTGCTAGTCAGGGTTCAAGCAATCAGCCCCAGCATTTT.

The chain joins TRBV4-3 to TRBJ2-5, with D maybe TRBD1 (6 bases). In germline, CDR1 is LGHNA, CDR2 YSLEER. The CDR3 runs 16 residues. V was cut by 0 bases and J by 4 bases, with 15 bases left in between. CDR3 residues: CASSQDYRERIETQYF. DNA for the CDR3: TGCGCCAGCAGCCAAGATTACAGGGAAAGGATAGAGACCCAGTACTTC.

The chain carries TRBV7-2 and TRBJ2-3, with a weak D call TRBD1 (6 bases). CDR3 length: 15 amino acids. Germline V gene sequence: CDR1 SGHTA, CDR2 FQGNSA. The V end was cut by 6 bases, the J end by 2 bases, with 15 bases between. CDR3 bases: TGTGCCAGCAGGCCTCCCGGGACAAACACAGATACGCAGTATTTT. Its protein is CASRPPGTNTDTQYF.

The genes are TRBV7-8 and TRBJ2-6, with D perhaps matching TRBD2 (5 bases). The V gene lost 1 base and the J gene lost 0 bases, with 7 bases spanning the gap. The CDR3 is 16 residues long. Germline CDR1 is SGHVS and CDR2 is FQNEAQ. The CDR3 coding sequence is TGTGCCAGCAGCTTAGTTGGGAGCTCTGGGGCCAACGTCCTGACTTTC. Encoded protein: CASSLVGSSGANVLTF.

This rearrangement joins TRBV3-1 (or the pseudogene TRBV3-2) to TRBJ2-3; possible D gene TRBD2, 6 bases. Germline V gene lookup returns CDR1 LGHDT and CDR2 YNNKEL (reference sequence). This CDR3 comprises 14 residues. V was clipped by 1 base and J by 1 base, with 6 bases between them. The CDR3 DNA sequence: TGTGCCAGCAGCCAAGTAGCGGGCACAGATACGCAGTATTTT. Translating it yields CASSQVAGTDTQYF.

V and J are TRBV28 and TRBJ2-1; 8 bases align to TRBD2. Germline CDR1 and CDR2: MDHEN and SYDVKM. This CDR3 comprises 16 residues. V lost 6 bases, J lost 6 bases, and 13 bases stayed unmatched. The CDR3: CASRSSGGENINEQFF. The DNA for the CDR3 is TGTGCCAGCAGATCCTCCGGGGGGGAGAACATCAATGAGCAGTTCTTC.

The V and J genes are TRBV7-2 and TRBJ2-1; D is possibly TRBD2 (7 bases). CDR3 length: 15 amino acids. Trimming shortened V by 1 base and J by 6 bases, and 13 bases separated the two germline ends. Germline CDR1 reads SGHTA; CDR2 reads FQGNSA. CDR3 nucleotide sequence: TGTGCCAGCAGCTTAGTGGGGGGGCCGCCCAATGAGCAGTTCTTC. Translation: CASSLVGGPPNEQFF.

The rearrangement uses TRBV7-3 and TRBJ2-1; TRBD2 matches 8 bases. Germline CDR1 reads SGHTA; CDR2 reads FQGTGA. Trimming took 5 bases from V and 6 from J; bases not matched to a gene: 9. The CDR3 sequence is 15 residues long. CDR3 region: CASSRGGSASNEQFF. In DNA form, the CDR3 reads TGTGCCAGCAGCCGGGGGGGCTCAGCAAGCAATGAGCAGTTCTTC.

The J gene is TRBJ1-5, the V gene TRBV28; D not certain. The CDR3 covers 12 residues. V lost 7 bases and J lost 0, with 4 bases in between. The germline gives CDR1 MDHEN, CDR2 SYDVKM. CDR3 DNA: TGTGCCAGCACCTATAGCAATCAGCCCCAGCATTTT. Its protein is CASTYSNQPQHF.

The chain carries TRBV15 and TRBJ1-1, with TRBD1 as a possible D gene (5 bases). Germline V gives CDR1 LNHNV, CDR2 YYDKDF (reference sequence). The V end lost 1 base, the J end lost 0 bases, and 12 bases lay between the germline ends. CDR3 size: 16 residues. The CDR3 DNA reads TGTGCCACCAGCAGAGGGAAGGGGTCCATGAACACTGAAGCTTTCTTT. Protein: CATSRGKGSMNTEAFF.

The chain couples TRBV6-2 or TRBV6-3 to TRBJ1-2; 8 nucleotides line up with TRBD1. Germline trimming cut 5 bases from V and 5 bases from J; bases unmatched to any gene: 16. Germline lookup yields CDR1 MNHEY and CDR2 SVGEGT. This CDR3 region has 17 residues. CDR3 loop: CASSSLRDRPIRYGYTF. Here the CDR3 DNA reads TGTGCCAGCAGTAGCCTAAGGGACAGGCCGATCCGGTATGGCTACACCTTC.

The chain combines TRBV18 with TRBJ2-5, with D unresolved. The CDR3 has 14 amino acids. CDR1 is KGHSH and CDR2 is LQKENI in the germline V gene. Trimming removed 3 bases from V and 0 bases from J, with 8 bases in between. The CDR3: CASSPGSYQETQYF. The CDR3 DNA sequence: TGTGCCAGCTCACCCGGTTCGTACCAAGAGACCCAGTACTTC.

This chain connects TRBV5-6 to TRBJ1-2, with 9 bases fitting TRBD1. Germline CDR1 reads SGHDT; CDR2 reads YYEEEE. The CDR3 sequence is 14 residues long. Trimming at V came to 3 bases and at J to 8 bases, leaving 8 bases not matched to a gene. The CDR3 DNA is TGTGCCAGCAGCTCCACAGGGGGCGCCGGGGGCTACACCTTC. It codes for CASSSTGGAGGYTF. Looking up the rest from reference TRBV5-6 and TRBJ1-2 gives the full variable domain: DAGVTQSPTHLIKTRGQQVTLRCSPKSGHDTVSWYQQALGQGPQFIFQYYEEEERQRGNFPDRFSGHQFPNYSSELNVNALLLGDSALYLCASSSTGGAGGYTFGSGTRLTVV.

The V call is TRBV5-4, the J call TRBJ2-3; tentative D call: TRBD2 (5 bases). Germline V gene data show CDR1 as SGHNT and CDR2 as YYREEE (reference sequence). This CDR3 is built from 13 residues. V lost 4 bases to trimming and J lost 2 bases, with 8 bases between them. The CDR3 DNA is TGTGCCAGCAGCCCGGGGTTCACAGATACGCAGTATTTT. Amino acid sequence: CASSPGFTDTQYF.

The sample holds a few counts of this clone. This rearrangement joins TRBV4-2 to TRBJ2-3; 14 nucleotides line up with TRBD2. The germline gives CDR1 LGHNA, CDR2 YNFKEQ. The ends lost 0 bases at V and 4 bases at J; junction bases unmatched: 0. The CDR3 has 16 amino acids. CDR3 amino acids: CASSQETSGRADTQYF. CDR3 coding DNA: TGTGCCAGCAGCCAAGAGACTAGCGGGAGGGCAGATACGCAGTATTTT.

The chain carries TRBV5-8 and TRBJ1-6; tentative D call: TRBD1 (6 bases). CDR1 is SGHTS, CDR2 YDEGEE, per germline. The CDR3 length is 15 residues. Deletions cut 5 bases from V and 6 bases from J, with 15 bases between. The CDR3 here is CASSQTGLSNSPLHF. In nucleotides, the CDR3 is TGTGCCAGCAGTCAAACAGGGTTAAGTAATTCACCCCTCCACTTT.

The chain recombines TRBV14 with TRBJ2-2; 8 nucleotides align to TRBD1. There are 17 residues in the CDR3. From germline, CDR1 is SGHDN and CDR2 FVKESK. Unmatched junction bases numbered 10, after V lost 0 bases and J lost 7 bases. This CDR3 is CASSQEAGGVSGGELFF. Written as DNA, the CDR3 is TGTGCCAGCAGCCAAGAGGCAGGGGGCGTCTCTGGCGGGGAGCTGTTTTTT. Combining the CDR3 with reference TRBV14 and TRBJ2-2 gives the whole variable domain EAGVTQFPSHSVIEKGQTVTLRCDPISGHDNLYWYRRVMGKEIKFLLHFVKESKQDESGMPNNRFLAERTGGTYSTLKVQPAELEDSGVYFCASSQEAGGVSGGELFFGEGSRLTVL.

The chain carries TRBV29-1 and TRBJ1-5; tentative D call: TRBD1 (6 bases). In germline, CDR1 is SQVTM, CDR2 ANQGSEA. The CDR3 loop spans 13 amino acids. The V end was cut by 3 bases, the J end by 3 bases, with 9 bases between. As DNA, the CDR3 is TGCAGCGTTGAGACAGGTTACAATCAGCCCCAGCATTTT. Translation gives CSVETGYNQPQHF.

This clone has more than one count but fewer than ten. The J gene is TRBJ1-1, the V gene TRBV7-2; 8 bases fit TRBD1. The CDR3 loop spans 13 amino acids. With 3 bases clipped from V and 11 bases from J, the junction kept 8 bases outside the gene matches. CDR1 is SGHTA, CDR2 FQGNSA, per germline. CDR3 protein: CASSLLTGEFAFF. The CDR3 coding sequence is TGTGCCAGCAGCTTGCTGACAGGGGAGTTTGCTTTCTTT.

CDR3 DNA sequence: TGCAGCGTTTCAGGGGGCAGGGAGACCCAGTACTTC. Encoded protein: CSVSGGRETQYF. This sequence joins TRBV29-1 and TRBJ2-5, with TRBD1 identical over 8 bases. V lost 5 bases, J lost 5 bases, and 4 bases stayed unmatched. CDR3 size: 12 residues. Germline V gene sequence: CDR1 SQVTM, CDR2 ANQGSEA.

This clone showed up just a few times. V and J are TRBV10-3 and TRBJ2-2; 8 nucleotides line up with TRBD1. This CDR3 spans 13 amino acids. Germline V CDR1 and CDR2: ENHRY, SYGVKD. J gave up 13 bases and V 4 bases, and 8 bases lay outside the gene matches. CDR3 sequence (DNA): TGTGCCATCAGTGCAGGGGGCGGTAGTAGGCTGTTTTTT. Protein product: CAISAGGGSRLFF.

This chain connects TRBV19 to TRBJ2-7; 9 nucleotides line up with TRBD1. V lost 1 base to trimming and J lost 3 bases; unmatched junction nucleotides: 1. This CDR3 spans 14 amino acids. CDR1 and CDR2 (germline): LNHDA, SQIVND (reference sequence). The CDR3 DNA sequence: TGTGCCAGTAGTATAGGGACAGGGGACTACGAGCAGTACTTC. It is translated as CASSIGTGDYEQYF.

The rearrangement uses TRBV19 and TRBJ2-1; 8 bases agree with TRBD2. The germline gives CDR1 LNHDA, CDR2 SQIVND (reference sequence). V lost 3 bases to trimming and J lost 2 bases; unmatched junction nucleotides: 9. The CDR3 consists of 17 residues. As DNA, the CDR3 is TGTGCCAGTAGTATGTGGTTGGAAGCGGGGGCCTACAATGAGCAGTTCTTC. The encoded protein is CASSMWLEAGAYNEQFF.

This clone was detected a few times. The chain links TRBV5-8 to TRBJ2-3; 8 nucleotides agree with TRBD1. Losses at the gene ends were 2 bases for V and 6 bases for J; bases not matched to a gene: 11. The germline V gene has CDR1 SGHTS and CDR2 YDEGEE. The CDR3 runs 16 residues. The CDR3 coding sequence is TGTGCCAGCAGCTTCGGATGGCAGGGGGCCCGGGATACGCAGTATTTT. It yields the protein CASSFGWQGARDTQYF.

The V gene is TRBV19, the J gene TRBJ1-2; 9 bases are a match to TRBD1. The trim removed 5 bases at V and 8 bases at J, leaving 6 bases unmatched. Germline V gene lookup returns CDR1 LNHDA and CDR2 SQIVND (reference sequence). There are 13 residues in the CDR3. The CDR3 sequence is CASSPNRGRGYTF. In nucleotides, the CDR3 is TGTGCCAGTAGTCCAAACAGGGGGCGAGGCTACACCTTC.

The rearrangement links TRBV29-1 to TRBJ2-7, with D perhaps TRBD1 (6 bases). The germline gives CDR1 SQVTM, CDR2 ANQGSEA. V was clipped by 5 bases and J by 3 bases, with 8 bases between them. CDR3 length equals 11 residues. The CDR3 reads CSVSTGYEQYF. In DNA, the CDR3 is TGCAGCGTTTCGACAGGCTACGAGCAGTACTTC.

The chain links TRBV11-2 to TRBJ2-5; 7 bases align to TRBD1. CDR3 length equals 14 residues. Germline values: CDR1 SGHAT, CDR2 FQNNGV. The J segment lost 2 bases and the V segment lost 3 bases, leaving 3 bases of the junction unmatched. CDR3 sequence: CASSFSTGQETQYF. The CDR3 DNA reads TGTGCCAGCAGCTTCTCGACAGGGCAAGAGACCCAGTACTTC.